This passage covers 32 T cell receptor beta chains from one sample sequenced in a study of tumor and adjacent non-tumor tissue in lung cancer. Three rounds of nested PCR, following a modified ARM-PCR protocol, produced the TCRbeta library. From the multiplex PCR reads, TCRdb called clonotypes with MiXCR, one entry per CDR3 protein. This sample has approximately 68,000 distinct CDR3 sequences, with more than 75% found just once. RNA was extracted from bulk tissue without any cell sorting. Distant lung tissue was collected more than 3 cm away from the tumor edge. Material: distant non-tumor lung tissue. The receptors were sampled from a man aged 55 to 69 with non-small cell lung cancer.

This clonotype has a count of ten or more. The chain is built from TRBV2 and TRBJ2-7; TRBD2 matches at 8 bases. The J segment lost 3 bases and the V segment lost 5 bases, leaving 0 bases of the junction unmatched. The CDR3 is 12 amino acids. The germline V gene has CDR1 SNHLY and CDR2 FYNNEI. CDR3 amino acids: CASSSGSYEQYF. CDR3 sequence (DNA): TGTGCCAGCAGTAGCGGGAGCTACGAGCAGTACTTC.

This clonotype was counted a single time. This chain connects TRBV30 to TRBJ2-2, with D maybe TRBD1 (6 bases). V was shortened by 1 base and J by 7 bases, with 16 bases between the two germline ends. The germline V gene has CDR1 GTSNPN and CDR2 SVGIG (reference sequence). The CDR3 is 15 amino acids. The CDR3 region has the DNA TGTGCCTGGAGTGCCCCCGGGACAAAGGGCGGGGAGCTGTTTTTT. Amino acids: CAWSAPGTKGGELFF.

This clonotype was observed once. This chain connects TRBV5-1 to TRBJ2-3, with D maybe TRBD2 (5 bases). V shed 1 base and J shed 5 bases, with 23 bases lying between them. Germline V lookup: CDR1 SGHRS, CDR2 YFSETQ. This CDR3 has 18 residues. The CDR3 DNA reads as TGCGCCAGCAGCTTGACTAGAGGGAAGGCCTATGGCATAGATACGCAGTATTTT. Translated: CASSLTRGKAYGIDTQYF.

This clonotype counts as hyperexpanded (1% or more). V and J are TRBV12-3 or TRBV12-4 and TRBJ2-1; 7 bases agree with TRBD2. The CDR3 has 15 residues. V gave up 3 bases and J gave up 5 bases; unmatched junction bases: 7. CDR3 region: CASSFPQRDHNEQFF. The CDR3 DNA reads as TGTGCCAGCAGTTTCCCTCAGCGGGACCACAATGAGCAGTTCTTC.

A remark on this clonotype: The CDR3 end shows no conserved phenylalanine or tryptophan, and so a read error is likely. V usage is TRBV11-1 and J usage is TRBJ2-1; D not certain. CDR1 and CDR2 from the germline V gene are SGHAT and FQDESV (reference sequence). This CDR3 spans 15 amino acids. For the CDR3, the DNA is TGTGCCAGCAGCCACAGTGGTAGCTCCCACAATGAGCAGTTCTAC. Protein sequence: CASSHSGSSHNEQFY.

The J gene is TRBJ2-3, the V gene TRBV11-3, with TRBD2 matching 7 bases. CDR3 length: 16 amino acids. The germline gives CDR1 SGHNT, CDR2 YENEEA. The junction had 20 bases not matched to a gene; V was cut back by 5 bases and J by 12 bases. In nucleotides, the CDR3 is TGTGCCAGCAGCCTTGGACTAGTGGATAGCACAGATATTCAGTATTTT. Translated: CASSLGLVDSTDIQYF.

The V and J genes are TRBV9 and TRBJ2-1; D is possibly TRBD2 (7 bases). CDR1 and CDR2 (germline): SGDLS, YYNGEE. The ends were cut back, 0 bases at V and 11 bases at J, with 18 bases in the middle. The CDR3 loop spans 15 amino acids. The CDR3 protein is CASSVGGPGGSKQFF. The DNA of the CDR3 is TGTGCCAGCAGCGTAGGAGGTCCGGGGGGCTCAAAGCAGTTCTTC.

Concerning this clonotype: Because the CDR3 is missing its conserved closing phenylalanine or tryptophan, this is likely a read error. The V and J genes are TRBV11-2 and TRBJ2-4; unclear D gene. Trimming stripped 1 base from V and 0 bases from J, with 4 bases between. Germline CDR1 and CDR2: SGHAT and FQNNGV. The CDR3 has 14 residues. For the CDR3, the DNA is TGTGCCAGCAGCTTAGCCCGAGCCAAAAACATTCAGTACCTC. This translates into CASSLARAKNIQYL.

As to this clonotype: At one end the junction does not follow the germline gene, possibly because of a read error. The chain couples TRBV7-3 to TRBJ2-1, with a tentative D call TRBD2 (6 bases). The germline gives CDR1 SGHTA, CDR2 FQGTGA. CDR3 size: 13 residues. The CDR3 nucleotides are TGTACCAGCAGCCCCCTGGCGGGAATTGAGCAGTTCTTC. The encoded protein is CTSSPLAGIEQFF. Full variable domain (missing parts from reference TRBV7-3 and TRBJ2-1): GAGVSQTPSNKVTEKGKYVELRCDPISGHTALYWYRQSLGQGPEFLIYFQGTGAADDSGLPNDRFFAVRPEGSVSTLKIQRTERGDSAVYLCTSSPLAGIEQFFGPGTRLTVL.

Regarding this clonotype: Relative to the germline gene, one junction end is altered; a read error may explain this. The genes are TRBV4-1 and TRBJ2-3; 7 bases are a match to TRBD1. The CDR3 contains 16 residues. CDR1 and CDR2 (germline): MGHRA, YSYEKL. DNA for the CDR3: TGCGCCAGTAGCCGAGTATTAGGGGGCGTCACAGATACGCAGTATTTT. This codes for CASSRVLGGVTDTQYF.

To note about this clonotype: One junction end does not reproduce the germline sequence, and a read error may be involved. The genes are TRBV6-5 and TRBJ2-7; no clear D. The CDR3 totals 16 residues. Germline CDR1 and CDR2: MNHEY and SVGAGI. CDR3 nucleotide sequence: TGTGCCAGTAGTTACCCCGGGCCGTTCCAACGTTTCGAGCAGTACTTC. This gives the protein CASSYPGPFQRFEQYF.

Notes on this clonotype: A read error may produce the germline difference seen at one junction end. This chain links TRBV29-1 with TRBJ2-5; D is unresolved. The CDR3 sequence is 13 residues long. Germline CDR1 is SQVTM and CDR2 is ANQGSEA. CDR3 in amino acids: CSVTERYQETQYF. For the CDR3, the DNA is TGCAGCGTAACGGAGAGATACCAAGAGACCCAGTATTTC.

V usage is TRBV11-2 and J usage is TRBJ2-3; no firm D call. The ends were cut back, 1 base at V and 15 bases at J, with 17 bases in the middle. The germline V gene has CDR1 SGHAT and CDR2 FQNNGV. CDR3 size: 13 residues. The DNA of the CDR3 is TGTGCCAGCAGCTTAGCGGAGTCAGATAGGCATTATTTT. Its translation: CASSLAESDRHYF.

Comments on this clonotype: The junction shows a germline mismatch at one end, possibly a read error. The J gene is TRBJ2-2, the V gene TRBV28; a possible D gene is TRBD1 (6 bases). Germline CDR1 and CDR2: MDHEN and SYDVKM. There are 16 residues in the CDR3. This CDR3 is CASSWDTEINSGELFF. CDR3 nucleotides: TGTGCAAGCAGTTGGGACACCGAAATTAACAGCGGGGAGCTGTTTTTT. Based on the CDR3 plus reference TRBV28 and TRBJ2-2, the full variable domain is DVKVTQSSRYLVKRTGEKVFLECVQDMDHENMFWYRQDPGLGLRLIYFSYDVKMKEKGDIPEGYSVSREKKERFSLILESASTNQTSMYLCASSWDTEINSGELFFGEGSRLTVL.

This clonotype was picked up many times. The CDR3 protein is CASSYYQGSQLFF. The CDR3, as DNA: TGTGCCAGCAGTTACTATCAGGGATCGCAACTGTTTTTT. The V and J genes are TRBV6-5 and TRBJ1-4; a possible D gene is TRBD1 (5 bases). V dropped 1 base and J dropped 12 bases, with 12 bases sitting between them. CDR3 size: 13 residues. Germline lookup yields CDR1 MNHEY and CDR2 SVGAGI.

Points on this clonotype: The CDR3 carries no conserved terminal phenylalanine or tryptophan, so it likely arises from a read error. The J gene is TRBJ2-2, the V gene TRBV6-5; D gene uncertain. This CDR3 is 14 amino acids long. Per germline, CDR1 MNHEY and CDR2 SVGAGI. CDR3 protein: CASSYRPNTGELFI. Here the CDR3 DNA reads TGTGCCAGTAGTTACAGACCGAACACCGGGGAGCTGTTTATT.

This clonotype was counted many times. J is TRBJ2-7 and V is TRBV11-2; D not certain. This CDR3 has 14 amino acids. CDR1 SGHAT and CDR2 FQNNGV come from the germline V gene. The V and J ends lost 5 bases and 3 bases respectively, with 14 bases between them. CDR3 sequence reads: CASSKDVISYEQYF. The CDR3 DNA reads TGTGCCAGCAGCAAGGATGTGATTAGCTACGAGCAGTACTTC. The full variable domain, rest sourced from reference TRBV11-2 and TRBJ2-7, is EAGVAQSPRYKIIEKRQSVAFWCNPISGHATLYWYQQILGQGPKLLIQFQNNGVVDDSQLPKDRFSAERLKGVDSTLKIQPAKLEDSAVYLCASSKDVISYEQYFGPGTRLTVT.

With respect to this clonotype: At one end, the junction sequence differs from germline, possibly due to a read error. The chain recombines TRBV5-4 with TRBJ2-1; the D is unclear. Germline V gives CDR1 SGHNT, CDR2 YYREEE (reference sequence). The CDR3 has 13 residues. CDR3 amino acids: CASNLRGSNEHFF. The CDR3 coding sequence is TGTGCCAGCAACTTACGCGGTTCCAATGAGCACTTCTTC.

Details on this clonotype: Sequence at one end of the junction differs from germline and may be a read error. The chain is built from TRBV6-5 and TRBJ1-6; a weak D match, TRBD1 (5 bases). CDR3 length equals 13 residues. The germline V gene has CDR1 MNHEY and CDR2 SVGAGI. CDR3 nucleotides: TGTGTCAGCACTTGGACAACCCAATCACCCCTCCACTTT. Translating gives CVSTWTTQSPLHF.

In regard to this clonotype: A junction end diverges from the germline sequence, so it may reflect a read error. V gene TRBV28 combines with J gene TRBJ2-7; TRBD2 is a possible D gene (5 bases). Germline V gene sequence: CDR1 MDHEN, CDR2 SYDVKM. CDR3 length equals 15 residues. CDR3 region: CASSLTTSGAHEQHF. The DNA for the CDR3 is TGTGCCAGCAGTTTAACTACTAGTGGCGCCCACGAGCAGCACTTC.

With regard to this clonotype: A much larger clone differs from this one at a single base, so this may be a read error. This sequence joins TRBV6-2 or TRBV6-3 and TRBJ2-1; TRBD1 might be the D (5 bases). From germline, CDR1 is MNHEY and CDR2 SVGEGT. The length of the CDR3 is 14 residues. Here the CDR3 DNA reads TGTGACAGCAGCCAACCAGGGTTAGTGTATGAGCAGTTCTTC. Translation gives CDSSQPGLVYEQFF.

On this clonotype itself: Compared with germline, one end of the junction differs, possibly owing to a read error. The chain uses TRBV9 and TRBJ1-6; possible D gene TRBD1, 6 bases. Germline V gene data show CDR1 as SGDLS and CDR2 as YYNGEE. This CDR3 has 14 residues. The CDR3 region has the DNA TGTGCCAGCAGCGTGGAGGACAGTAATTCACCCTTCCACTTT. This sequence encodes CASSVEDSNSPFHF.

This clonotype was seen only once. One junction end does not reproduce the germline sequence, and a read error may be involved. V gene TRBV12-3 or TRBV12-4 combines with J gene TRBJ2-1; D gene uncertain. This CDR3 is built from 15 residues. The CDR3 region is CVSTFPQRHHNEQFF. The CDR3 nucleotides read TGTGTCAGCACTTTCCCTCAACGGCACCACAATGAGCAGTTCTTC.

This clonotype appeared many times. The chain is built from TRBV28 and TRBJ2-4; 11 bases map to TRBD2. CDR1 and CDR2 from the germline V gene are MDHEN and SYDVKM. The CDR3 consists of 19 residues. Trimming at V came to 5 bases and at J to 0 bases, leaving 12 bases not matched to a gene. This CDR3 reads CASSPVGGSGRVAKNIQYF. DNA of the CDR3: TGTGCCAGCAGTCCCGTTGGGGGTAGCGGGAGGGTAGCCAAAAACATTCAGTACTTC.

Comments on this clonotype: The junction differs from germline at one of its ends, possibly a read error. The chain is built from TRBV11-1 and TRBJ1-1; D might be TRBD1 (5 bases). CDR3 length: 14 amino acids. Germline CDR1 reads SGHAT; CDR2 reads FQDESV (reference sequence). The CDR3 nucleotides read TGTTCCAGCAGCTCGGGAACAGGCATGGTTGGAGCTTTCTTT. This gives the protein CSSSSGTGMVGAFF. The full variable domain, rest sourced from reference TRBV11-1 and TRBJ1-1, is EAEVAQSPRYKITEKSQAVAFWCDPISGHATLYWYRQILGQGPELLVQFQDESVVDDSQLPKDRFSAERLKGVDSTLKIQPAELGDSAMYLCSSSSGTGMVGAFFGQGTRLTVV.

This clonotype was seen ten or more times. The gene calls are TRBV6-5 and TRBJ2-7; TRBD1 aligns across 7 bases. This CDR3 has 18 residues. The J segment lost 8 bases and the V segment lost 0 bases, leaving 19 bases of the junction unmatched. CDR1 is MNHEY, CDR2 SVGAGI, per germline. CDR3 sequence reads: CASSYSKPEETGPMKQYF. The CDR3 DNA reads TGTGCCAGCAGTTACTCGAAACCCGAAGAGACAGGGCCGATGAAGCAGTACTTC.

This chain joins TRBV6-4 and TRBJ2-6; D gene uncertain. The CDR3 is 14 amino acids. Germline assignment: CDR1 MRHNA and CDR2 SNTAGT. The V gene lost 6 bases and the J gene lost 0 bases, with 6 bases spanning the gap. The CDR3 DNA is TGTGCCAGCAGACTGAGCTCTGGGGCCAACGTCCTGACTTTC. Its translation is CASRLSSGANVLTF.

This clonotype was counted many times. The rearrangement uses TRBV6-4 and TRBJ2-1, with D unresolved. The CDR3 is 15 residues long. V lost 1 base and J lost 5, with 12 bases in between. From germline, CDR1 is MRHNA and CDR2 SNTAGT. The CDR3 sequence: CASSDYLGSNNEQFF. CDR3 nucleotide sequence: TGTGCCAGCAGTGACTATCTGGGCAGCAACAATGAGCAGTTCTTC.

Concerning this clonotype itself: A junction boundary mismatches the germline segment, possibly from a read error. The rearrangement joins TRBV2 to TRBJ2-3; 10 bases align to TRBD2. Per the germline V gene, CDR1 is SNHLY and CDR2 is FYNNEI. This CDR3 contains 14 residues. The CDR3 nucleotides are TGTGCCAGAAGGACTAGCGGCTATGCAGATATGCAGTATTTT. Encoded protein: CARRTSGYADMQYF.

V is TRBV6-1 and J is TRBJ2-7; D could derive from TRBD1 or TRBD2 (5 bases each). The CDR3 runs to 13 residues. Germline assignment: CDR1 MNHNS and CDR2 SASEGT. This CDR3 reads CVSAGTNLNEQYF. The CDR3 DNA sequence: TGTGTCAGTGCCGGGACCAACCTTAACGAGCAGTACTTC.

With respect to this clonotype: A much larger clone lies a single base off, so this may be a read error. V is TRBV6-5 and J is TRBJ2-5, with 7 bases matching TRBD1. Germline CDR1 is MNHEY and CDR2 is SVGAGI. The CDR3 extends over 13 amino acids. CDR3 residues: CVSSFGQAETQYF. CDR3 bases: TGTGTCAGCAGTTTCGGACAGGCAGAGACCCAGTACTTC.

To note about this clonotype: A read error may account for a junction end that differs from germline. V gene TRBV6-2 or TRBV6-3 combines with J gene TRBJ1-5; the D gene is possibly TRBD1 (6 bases). This CDR3 region has 19 residues. Germline V gives CDR1 MNHEY, CDR2 SVGEGT. The CDR3 bases are TGCGCCATCAGTTATGATGAGACAGGACGCCCCTATAGCAATCAGCCCCAGCATTTT. This codes for CAISYDETGRPYSNQPQHF.